The table lists the clone carrying this TCR beta chain with a few counts. Its antigen remains unidentified. The sample is drawn from a study of cytomegalovirus exposure and HLA in healthy donors. General study findings and limits: Approximately 17,000 TCR beta sequences were associated with HLA alleles at 0.05 false discovery rate in a later analysis. Cytomegalovirus status, reportedly, was diagnosed with high specificity and sensitivity by the classifier. Most of the TCR beta V segments (in an earlier analysis) were productive either about 87% or about 30% of the time. Some V segments, including TRBV6-2 and TRBV6-3, were excluded as indistinguishable.

Primers: 60 Vbeta forward and 13 Jbeta reverse. Sequencing used immunoSEQ multiplex PCR; TCRdb keeps in-frame clones, though not all of them. The sample shows 100,000 to 120,000 clones, 15% of them seen only once. The V end was cut by 1 base, the J end by 3 bases, with 16 bases between. The CDR3 is 16 residues long. Germline assignment: CDR1 SGHDT and CDR2 YYEEEE. The sample taken for sequencing was PBMCs. The TCR originated in a female donor in good health and CMV-seronegative. The gene calls are TRBV5-6 and TRBJ1-2; D unclear. The CDR3 is CASSLFVLSLDYGYTF. The CDR3 DNA reads TGTGCCAGCAGCTTGTTCGTCCTATCGCTAGACTATGGCTACACCTTC.